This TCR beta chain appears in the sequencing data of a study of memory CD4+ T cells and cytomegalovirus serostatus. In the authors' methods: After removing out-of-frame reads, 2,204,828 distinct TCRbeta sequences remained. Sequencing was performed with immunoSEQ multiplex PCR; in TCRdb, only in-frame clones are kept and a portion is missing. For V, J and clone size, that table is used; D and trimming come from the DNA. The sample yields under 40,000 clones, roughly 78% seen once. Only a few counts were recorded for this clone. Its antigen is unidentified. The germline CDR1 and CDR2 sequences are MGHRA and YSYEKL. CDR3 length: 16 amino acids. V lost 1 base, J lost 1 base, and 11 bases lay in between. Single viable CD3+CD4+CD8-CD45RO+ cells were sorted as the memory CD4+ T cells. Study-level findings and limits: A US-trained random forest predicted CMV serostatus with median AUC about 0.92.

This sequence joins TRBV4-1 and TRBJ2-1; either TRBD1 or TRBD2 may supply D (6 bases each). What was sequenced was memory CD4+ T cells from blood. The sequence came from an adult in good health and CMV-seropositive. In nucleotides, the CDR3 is TGCGCCAGCAGCCAAGGCCGGGGGCGATCCTACAATGAGCAGTTCTTC. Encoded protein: CASSQGRGRSYNEQFF.